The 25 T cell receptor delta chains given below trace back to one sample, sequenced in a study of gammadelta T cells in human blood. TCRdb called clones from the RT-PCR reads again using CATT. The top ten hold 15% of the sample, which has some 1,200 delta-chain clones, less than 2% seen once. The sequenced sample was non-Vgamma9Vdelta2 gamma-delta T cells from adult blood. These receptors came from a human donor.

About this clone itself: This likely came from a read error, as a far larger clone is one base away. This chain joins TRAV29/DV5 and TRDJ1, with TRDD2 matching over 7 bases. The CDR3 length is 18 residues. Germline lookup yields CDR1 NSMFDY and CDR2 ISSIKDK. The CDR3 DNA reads TGTGCAGCAAGCGATTTTGCCCTTCCTCGGGGGTACACCGAAAAACTCATCTTT. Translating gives CAASDFALPRGYTEKLIF.

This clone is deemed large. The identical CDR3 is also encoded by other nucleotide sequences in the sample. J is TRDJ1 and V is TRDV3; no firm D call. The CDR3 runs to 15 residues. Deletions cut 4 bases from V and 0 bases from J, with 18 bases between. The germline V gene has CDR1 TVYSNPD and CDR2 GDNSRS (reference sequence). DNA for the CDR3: TGTGCCTCTCCACCTGATTTCCGGGACACCGATAAACTCATCTTT. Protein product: CASPPDFRDTDKLIF.

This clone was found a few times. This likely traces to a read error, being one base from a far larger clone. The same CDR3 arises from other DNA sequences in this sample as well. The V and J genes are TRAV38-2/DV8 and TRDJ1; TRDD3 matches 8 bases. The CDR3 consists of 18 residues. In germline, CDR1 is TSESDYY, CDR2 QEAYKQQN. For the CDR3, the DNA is TGTGCTTATAGGACCCCTAGGACTGGGGGCAAATACACCGATAAACTTATCTTT. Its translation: CAYRTPRTGGKYTDKLIF.

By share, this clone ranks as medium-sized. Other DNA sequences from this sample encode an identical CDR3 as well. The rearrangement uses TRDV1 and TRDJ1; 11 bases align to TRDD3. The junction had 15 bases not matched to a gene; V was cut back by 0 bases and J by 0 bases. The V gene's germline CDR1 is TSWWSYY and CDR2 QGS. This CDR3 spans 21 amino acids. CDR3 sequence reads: CALGELYLRNWGITYTDKLIF. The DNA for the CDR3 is TGTGCTCTTGGGGAACTATACCTACGCAACTGGGGGATAACATACACCGATAAACTCATCTTT.

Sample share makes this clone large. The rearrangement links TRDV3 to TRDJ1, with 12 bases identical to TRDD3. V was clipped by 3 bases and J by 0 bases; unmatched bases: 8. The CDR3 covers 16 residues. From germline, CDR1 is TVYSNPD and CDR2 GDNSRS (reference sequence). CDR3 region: CAFWGIRPPYTDKLIF. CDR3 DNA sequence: TGTGCCTTCTGGGGGATACGCCCCCCGTACACCGATAAACTCATCTTT.

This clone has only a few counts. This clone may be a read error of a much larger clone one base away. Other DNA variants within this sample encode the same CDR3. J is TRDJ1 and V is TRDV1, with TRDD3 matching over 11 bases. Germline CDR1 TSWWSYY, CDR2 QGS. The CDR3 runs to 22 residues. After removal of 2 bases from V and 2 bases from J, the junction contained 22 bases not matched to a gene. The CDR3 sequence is CALGEKGVFPPTGGYLTDKLIF. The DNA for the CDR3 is TGTGCTCTTGGGGAAAAAGGGGTTTTCCCTCCTACTGGGGGATATCTTACCGATAAACTCATCTTT.

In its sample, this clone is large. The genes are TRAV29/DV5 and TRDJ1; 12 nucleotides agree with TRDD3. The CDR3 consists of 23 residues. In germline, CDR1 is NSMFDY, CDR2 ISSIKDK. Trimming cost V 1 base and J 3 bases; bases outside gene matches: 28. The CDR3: CAASSEVCAGGYAQAPGADKLIF. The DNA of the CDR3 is TGTGCAGCAAGCAGTGAGGTTTGTGCTGGGGGATACGCCCAGGCCCCGGGCGCCGATAAACTCATCTTT.

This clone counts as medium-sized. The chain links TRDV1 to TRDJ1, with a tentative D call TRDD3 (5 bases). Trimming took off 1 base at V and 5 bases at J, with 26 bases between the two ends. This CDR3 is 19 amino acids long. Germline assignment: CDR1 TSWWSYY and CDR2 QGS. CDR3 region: CALGEPFFPSWAPGDKLIF. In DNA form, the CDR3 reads TGTGCTCTTGGGGAACCTTTTTTCCCGTCCTGGGCCCCAGGGGATAAACTCATCTTT.

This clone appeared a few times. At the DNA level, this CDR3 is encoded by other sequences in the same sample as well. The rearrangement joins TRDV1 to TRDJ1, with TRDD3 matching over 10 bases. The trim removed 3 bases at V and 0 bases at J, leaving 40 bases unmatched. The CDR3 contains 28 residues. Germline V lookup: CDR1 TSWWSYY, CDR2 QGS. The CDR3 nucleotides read TGTGCTCTTGGGGACCGAGGCCTGCCTCCATCAATCCTGTTAAAAACCTGGGGGATATCCGAGTACACCGATAAACTCATCTTT. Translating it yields CALGDRGLPPSILLKTWGISEYTDKLIF.

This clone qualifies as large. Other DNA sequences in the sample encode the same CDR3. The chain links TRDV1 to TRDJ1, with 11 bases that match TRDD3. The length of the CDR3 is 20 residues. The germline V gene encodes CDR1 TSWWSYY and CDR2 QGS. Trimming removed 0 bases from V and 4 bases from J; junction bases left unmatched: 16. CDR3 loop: CALGELTFLGTGGYNDKLIF. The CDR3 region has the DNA TGTGCTCTTGGGGAACTAACCTTCCTAGGGACTGGGGGATATAACGATAAACTCATCTTT.

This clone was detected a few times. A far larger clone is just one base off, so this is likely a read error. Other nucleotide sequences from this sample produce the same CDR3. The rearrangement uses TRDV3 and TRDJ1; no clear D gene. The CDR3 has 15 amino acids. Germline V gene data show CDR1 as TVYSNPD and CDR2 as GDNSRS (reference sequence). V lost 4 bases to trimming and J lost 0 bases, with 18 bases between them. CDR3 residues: CASPPDFRDTDKLIF. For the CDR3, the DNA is TGTGCCTCTCCCCCTGATTTCCGGGACACCGATAAACTCATCTTT.

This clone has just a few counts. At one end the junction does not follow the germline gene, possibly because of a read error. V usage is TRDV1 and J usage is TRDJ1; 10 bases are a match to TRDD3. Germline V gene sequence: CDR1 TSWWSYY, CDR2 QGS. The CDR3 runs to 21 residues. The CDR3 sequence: CALGEPVGDTPQDAYTDKRIF. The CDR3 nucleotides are TGTGCTCTTGGGGAACCGGTGGGGGATACCCCTCAAGACGCGTACACCGATAAACGCATCTTT.

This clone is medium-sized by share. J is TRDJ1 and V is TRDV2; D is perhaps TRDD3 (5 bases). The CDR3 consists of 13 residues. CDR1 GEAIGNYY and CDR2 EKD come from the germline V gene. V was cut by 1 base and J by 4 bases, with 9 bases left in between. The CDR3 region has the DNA TGTGCCTGTGACACGGGGGTTGACGATAAACTCATCTTT. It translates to CACDTGVDDKLIF.

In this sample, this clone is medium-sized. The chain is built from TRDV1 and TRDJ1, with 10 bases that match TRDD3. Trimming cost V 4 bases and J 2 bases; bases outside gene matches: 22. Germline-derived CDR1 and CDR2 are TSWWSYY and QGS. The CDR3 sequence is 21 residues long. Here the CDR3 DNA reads TGTGCTCTTGGGGTACGAACCCCTCCGCACGTACTGGGGGATTCGACCGATAAACTCATCTTT. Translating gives CALGVRTPPHVLGDSTDKLIF.

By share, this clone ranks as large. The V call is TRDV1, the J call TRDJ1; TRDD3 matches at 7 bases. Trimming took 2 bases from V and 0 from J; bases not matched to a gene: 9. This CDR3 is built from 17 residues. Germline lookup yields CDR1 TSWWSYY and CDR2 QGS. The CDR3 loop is CALGESGGIHYTDKLIF. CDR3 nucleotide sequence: TGTGCTCTTGGGGAAAGTGGGGGGATCCACTACACCGATAAACTCATCTTT.

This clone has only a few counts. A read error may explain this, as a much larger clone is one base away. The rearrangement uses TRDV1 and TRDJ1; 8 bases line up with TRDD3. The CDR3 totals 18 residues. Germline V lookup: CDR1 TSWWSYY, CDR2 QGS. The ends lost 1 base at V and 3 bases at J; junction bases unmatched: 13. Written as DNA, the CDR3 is TGTGCTCTTGGGGAACGTACTTGGGGATACATTAGGTCCGATAAACTCATCTTT. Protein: CALGERTWGYIRSDKLIF.

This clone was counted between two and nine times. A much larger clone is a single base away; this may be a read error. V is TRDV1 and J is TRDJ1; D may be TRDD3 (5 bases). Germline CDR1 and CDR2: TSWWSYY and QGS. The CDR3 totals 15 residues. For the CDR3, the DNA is TGTGCTCTTGGGGCATCTAGGTGGGGCACCGTTAAACTCATCTTT. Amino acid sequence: CALGASRWGTVKLIF.

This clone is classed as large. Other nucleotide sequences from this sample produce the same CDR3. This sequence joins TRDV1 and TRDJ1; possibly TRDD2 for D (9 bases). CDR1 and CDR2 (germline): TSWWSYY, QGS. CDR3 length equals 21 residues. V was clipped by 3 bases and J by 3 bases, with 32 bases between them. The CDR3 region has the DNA TGTGCTCTTGGGGACACCCTTCCTACCGGTCGTCGGATGGGGGATTCCGATAAACTCATCTTT. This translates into CALGDTLPTGRRMGDSDKLIF.

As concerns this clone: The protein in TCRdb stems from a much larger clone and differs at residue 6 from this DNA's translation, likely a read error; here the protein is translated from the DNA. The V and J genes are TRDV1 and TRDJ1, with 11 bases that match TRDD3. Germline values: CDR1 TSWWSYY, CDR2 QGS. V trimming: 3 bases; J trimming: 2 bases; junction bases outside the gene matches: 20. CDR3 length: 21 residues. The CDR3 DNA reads TGTGCTCTTGGGGATCCCACCCATAGGGACTACTGGGGGATATATACCGATAAACTCATCTTT. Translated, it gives CALGDPTHRDYWGIYTDKLIF.

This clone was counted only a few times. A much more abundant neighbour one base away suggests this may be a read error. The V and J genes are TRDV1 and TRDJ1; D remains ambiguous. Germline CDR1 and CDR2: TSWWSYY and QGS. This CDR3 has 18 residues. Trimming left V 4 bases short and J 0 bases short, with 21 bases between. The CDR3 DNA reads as TGTGCTCTTGGGGGGGTGGGACCTAGGGCAATATACACCGATAAACTCATCTTT. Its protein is CALGGVGPRAIYTDKLIF.

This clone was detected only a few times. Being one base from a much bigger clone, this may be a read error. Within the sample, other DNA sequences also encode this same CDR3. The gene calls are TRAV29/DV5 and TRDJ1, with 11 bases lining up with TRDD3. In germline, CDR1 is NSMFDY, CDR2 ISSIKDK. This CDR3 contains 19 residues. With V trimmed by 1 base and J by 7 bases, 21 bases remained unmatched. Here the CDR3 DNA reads TGTGCAGCAAGCTCCCCCTCCTACAAGGCTGGGGGATACCACGGTAAACTCATCTTT. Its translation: CAASSPSYKAGGYHGKLIF.

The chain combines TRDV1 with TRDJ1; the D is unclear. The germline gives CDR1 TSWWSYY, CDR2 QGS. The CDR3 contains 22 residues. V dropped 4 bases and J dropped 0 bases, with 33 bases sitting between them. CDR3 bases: TGTGCTCTTGGGGCCTATTCCCCCCTTATTAACCCGACAGGGAGACACACCGATAAACTCATCTTT. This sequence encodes CALGAYSPLINPTGRHTDKLIF.

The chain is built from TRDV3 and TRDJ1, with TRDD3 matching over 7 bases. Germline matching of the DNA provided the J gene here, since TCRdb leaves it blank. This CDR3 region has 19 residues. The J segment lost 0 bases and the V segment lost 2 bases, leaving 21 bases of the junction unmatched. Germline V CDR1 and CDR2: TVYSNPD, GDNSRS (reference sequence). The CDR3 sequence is CAFEASTAYWGLYTDKLIF. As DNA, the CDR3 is TGTGCCTTTGAGGCTTCCACGGCCTACTGGGGCCTGTACACCGATAAACTCATCTTT. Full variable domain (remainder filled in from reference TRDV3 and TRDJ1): CDKVTQSSPDQTVASGSEVVLLCTYDTVYSNPDLFWYRIRPDYSFQFVFYGDNSRSEGADFTQGRFSVKHILTQKAFHLVISPVRTEDSATYYCAFEASTAYWGLYTDKLIFGKGTRVTVEP.

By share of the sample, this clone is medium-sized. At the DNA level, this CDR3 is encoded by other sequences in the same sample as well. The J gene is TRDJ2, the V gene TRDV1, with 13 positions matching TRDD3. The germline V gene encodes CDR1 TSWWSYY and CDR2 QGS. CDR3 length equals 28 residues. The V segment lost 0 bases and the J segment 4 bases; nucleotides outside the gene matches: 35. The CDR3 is CALGELVVNPYDGDWGIRAPERTAQLFF. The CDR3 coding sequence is TGTGCTCTTGGGGAACTAGTGGTTAATCCCTACGACGGGGACTGGGGGATACGCGCCCCGGAAAGGACAGCACAACTCTTCTTT.

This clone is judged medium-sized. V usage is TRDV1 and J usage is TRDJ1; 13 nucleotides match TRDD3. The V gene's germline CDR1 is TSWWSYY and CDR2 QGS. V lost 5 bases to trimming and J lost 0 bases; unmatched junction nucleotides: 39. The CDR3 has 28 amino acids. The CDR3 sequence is CALGKFPTPFVLGDTSGGYLFYTDKLIF. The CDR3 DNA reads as TGTGCTCTTGGGAAGTTTCCTACGCCCTTTGTACTGGGGGATACGAGTGGGGGATACTTGTTTTACACCGATAAACTCATCTTT.